One and the same sample provided the 5 T cell receptor beta chains below, sequenced in a study of T cell responses to AZD1222 COVID-19 vaccine. Sequencing was performed with immunoSEQ multiplex PCR; in TCRdb, only in-frame clones are kept and a portion is missing. The sample holds roughly 120,000 clones, around 89% seen once. The input for sequencing was peripheral blood, taken on day 0 of AZD1222 vaccination. These receptors originate from an adult in good health.

V gene TRBV7-6 combines with J gene TRBJ2-5, with D possibly being TRBD1 (6 bases). V lost 4 bases to trimming and J lost 4 bases, with 10 bases between them. The CDR3 is 13 amino acids. The germline V gene has CDR1 SGHVS and CDR2 FNYEAQ. CDR3 coding DNA: TGTGCCAGCAGCTATAGCAGGGGAGAGACCCAGTACTTC. Protein sequence: CASSYSRGETQYF.

This chain joins TRBV28 and TRBJ2-5, with TRBD2 matching over 10 bases. The CDR3 totals 15 residues. V shed 3 bases, J shed 5 bases, and the junction held 6 bases outside the gene matches. CDR1 and CDR2 (germline): MDHEN, SYDVKM. The CDR3 bases are TGTGCCAGCAGTTTTCTAGCGGGAGTGAGGGAGACCCAGTACTTC. It is translated as CASSFLAGVRETQYF.

This clone was counted between two and nine times. The chain employs TRBV6-5 and TRBJ1-2, with D maybe TRBD1 (6 bases). Trimming removed 8 bases from V and 5 bases from J, with 18 bases in between. This CDR3 has 14 residues. The germline gives CDR1 MNHEY, CDR2 SVGAGI. The CDR3 sequence is CASGRSDSEYGYTF. The CDR3 bases are TGTGCCAGCGGAAGGTCGGACAGTGAATATGGCTACACCTTC.

The chain's CDR3 is CASSPGQGLIEAFF. The CDR3 bases are TGCGCCAGCAGCCCGGGACAGGGTCTAATTGAAGCTTTCTTT. This chain links TRBV5-1 with TRBJ1-1, with 9 bases matching TRBD1. Germline loops: CDR1 SGHRS, CDR2 YFSETQ. CDR3 size: 14 residues. J was trimmed by 7 bases and V by 4 bases; bases with no gene match: 8.

This rearrangement joins TRBV7-2 to TRBJ1-1; 10 positions match TRBD1. The V and J ends lost 7 bases and 5 bases, in that order; junction bases with no gene match: 10. The CDR3 loop spans 15 amino acids. Germline values: CDR1 SGHTA, CDR2 FQGNSA. The CDR3 is CASTKQRDRGTEAFF. DNA for the CDR3: TGTGCCAGCACCAAGCAGCGGGACAGGGGAACTGAAGCTTTCTTT.